This T cell receptor beta chain derives from a study of beta chain features in type 1 diabetes. Overall study results and limits: A greater similarity of naive, central memory and Treg TCRB repertoires was seen among patients than among healthy donors.

All sorted populations exceeded 95% purity. The whole isolated RNA underwent reverse transcription, so sequencing captured expressed TCRB transcripts. Here immunoSEQ multiplex PCR was the method, and the copy in TCRdb shows in-frame clones only, minus some. The table records hundreds of thousands of clones, roughly an eighth of them present only once. Germline lookup yields CDR1 SNHLY and CDR2 FYNNEI. The CDR3 is 15 residues long. The germline V and J ends were trimmed by 5 bases and 2 bases, with 13 bases remaining between them. Turning to this clone: Its antigen is not known.

V and J are TRBV2 and TRBJ1-5; no firm D call. This receptor was identified in a man aged 18 to 30 in good health. Material: naive CD4+ T cells from blood. DNA of the CDR3: TGTGCCAGCAGTCCACAGCGGTCCGGCAATCAGCCCCAGCATTTT. Residues: CASSPQRSGNQPQHF.